This entry lists 26 T cell receptor beta chains sequenced from one sample in a study of cytomegalovirus exposure and HLA in healthy donors. Primers for the PCR totalled 60 Vbeta and 13 Jbeta. Assay: immunoSEQ multiplex PCR; the TCRdb copy retains only in-frame clones and omits some. The top ten clones hold about 1.6% of a sample with 150,000 to 200,000 clones, about 81% of them seen once. Sequencing was performed on PBMCs. Every receptor here comes from a girl between 10 and 17 years old in good health and CMV-seropositive.

The chain combines TRBV30 with TRBJ2-7; D may be TRBD1 (6 bases). Trimming took off 0 bases at V and 0 bases at J, with 12 bases between the two ends. This CDR3 is 15 amino acids long. Germline V gene data show CDR1 as GTSNPN and CDR2 as SVGIG (reference sequence). The CDR3 coding sequence is TGTGCCTGGAGTGTTGGTAGGACAGTCTCCTACGAGCAGTACTTC. Protein: CAWSVGRTVSYEQYF.

There are a few counts of this clone. The chain joins TRBV27 to TRBJ1-2; no clear D. CDR3 length: 13 residues. Germline assignment: CDR1 MNHEY and CDR2 SMNVEV (reference sequence). V lost 6 bases and J 3 bases, leaving 11 bases between the germline ends. As DNA, the CDR3 is TGTGCCAGCAGCCCCCCCGGGTACTATGGCTACACCTTC. The encoded protein is CASSPPGYYGYTF.

As to this clone: One junction end does not reproduce the germline sequence, and a read error may be involved. The rearrangement links TRBV6-4 to TRBJ1-2; 8 nucleotides align to TRBD1. Germline V gives CDR1 MRHNA, CDR2 SNTAGT. The CDR3 loop spans 15 amino acids. The CDR3 DNA sequence: TGTGCCAGCAGTGAAGGAACAGGGGGGTACTATGGCTACCCCTTC. Translation gives CASSEGTGGYYGYPF.

J is TRBJ1-2 and V is TRBV2; D perhaps matches TRBD1 (6 bases). V dropped 6 bases and J dropped 2 bases, with 13 bases sitting between them. The CDR3 length is 14 residues. Germline V CDR1 and CDR2: SNHLY, FYNNEI. In DNA, the CDR3 is TGTGCCAGCAGGTCCGGGGGGGCGAACTATGGCTACACCTTC. Protein sequence: CASRSGGANYGYTF.

The chain recombines TRBV19 with TRBJ1-4; perhaps TRBD1 as D (6 bases). V lost 5 bases to trimming and J lost 1 base, with 8 bases between them. CDR1 and CDR2 from the germline V gene are LNHDA and SQIVND (reference sequence). There are 14 residues in the CDR3. The CDR3 region is CASSSQGTNEKLFF. The CDR3 DNA reads TGTGCCAGTAGTTCACAGGGAACTAATGAAAAACTGTTTTTT.

The CDR3 sequence: CASSTSGQGDNEQFF. In nucleotides, the CDR3 is TGTGCCAGTAGTACCTCGGGACAGGGAGACAATGAGCAGTTCTTC. The chain links TRBV19 to TRBJ2-1, with 9 bases fitting TRBD1. Germline trimming cut 4 bases from V and 5 bases from J; bases unmatched to any gene: 6. CDR1 LNHDA and CDR2 SQIVND come from the germline V gene (reference sequence). The CDR3 has 15 residues. Complete variable domain (other parts from reference TRBV19 and TRBJ2-1): DGGITQSPKYLFRKEGQNVTLSCEQNLNHDAMYWYRQDPGQGLRLIYYSQIVNDFQKGDIAEGYSVSREKKESFPLTVTSAQKNPTAFYLCASSTSGQGDNEQFFGPGTRLTVL.

V usage is TRBV11-2 and J usage is TRBJ1-1, with 9 bases fitting TRBD1. Germline CDR1 and CDR2: SGHAT and FQNNGV. The CDR3 extends over 15 amino acids. V shed 4 bases, J shed 4 bases, and the junction held 7 bases outside the gene matches. The chain's CDR3 is CASSSWGQGATEAFF. CDR3 nucleotide sequence: TGTGCCAGCAGCTCGTGGGGACAGGGTGCCACTGAAGCTTTCTTT.

This clone was seen once. The CDR3 ends on some other residue instead of the conserved phenylalanine or tryptophan, so this is likely a read error. No DNA is shown, since the ends of the CDR3 on it are uncertain; the CDR3 is the one TCRdb lists. J is TRBJ2-7 and V is TRBV7-8; the table's D call, TRBD2, was not checked against the DNA. Germline V gives CDR1 SGHVS, CDR2 FQNEAQ. Counting both end residues, the CDR3 totals 13 amino acids. The CDR3 loop is CASSGLAGVAESL.

The chain recombines TRBV27 with TRBJ2-2, with D possibly TRBD2 on 6 matching bases. The CDR3 spans 16 residues. The V end lost 4 bases, the J end lost 0 bases, and 12 bases lay between the germline ends. From germline, CDR1 is MNHEY and CDR2 SMNVEV (reference sequence). CDR3 sequence: CASSSISGANTGELFF. The CDR3 coding sequence is TGTGCCAGCAGTTCAATTAGCGGCGCGAACACCGGGGAGCTGTTTTTT.

V is TRBV5-1 and J is TRBJ2-7, with 11 nucleotides matching TRBD2. The junction had 3 bases not matched to a gene; V was cut back by 4 bases and J by 3 bases. Germline CDR1 and CDR2: SGHRS and YFSETQ. This CDR3 region has 14 residues. CDR3: CASSAGLADYEQYF. The DNA of the CDR3 is TGCGCCAGCAGCGCGGGACTAGCGGACTACGAGCAGTACTTC.

The chain has TRBV10-3 and TRBJ2-5; 7 nucleotides agree with TRBD1. Per the germline V gene, CDR1 is ENHRY and CDR2 is SYGVKD. With V trimmed by 5 bases and J by 3 bases, 3 bases remained unmatched. The CDR3 sequence is 13 residues long. The CDR3 coding sequence is TGTGCCATCAGTTCCGGGACAGAAGAGACCCAGTACTTC. Amino acid sequence: CAISSGTEETQYF.

The chain recombines TRBV2 with TRBJ1-2; no clear D gene. This CDR3 comprises 15 residues. With 2 bases removed from V and 0 bases from J, the gap between germline ends came to 10 bases. Germline CDR1 SNHLY, CDR2 FYNNEI. The CDR3 loop reads CASSERQAANYGYTF. The CDR3 nucleotides read TGTGCCAGCAGTGAACGGCAGGCAGCTAACTATGGCTACACCTTC.

This sequence joins TRBV28 and TRBJ1-4; D perhaps matches TRBD1 (5 bases). Germline V gene sequence: CDR1 MDHEN, CDR2 SYDVKM. The V end was cut by 5 bases, the J end by 7 bases, with 8 bases between. The CDR3 extends over 12 amino acids. The DNA for the CDR3 is TGTGCCAGCAGTCAGGGTGTTGAAAAACTGTTTTTT. It encodes CASSQGVEKLFF.

J is TRBJ2-1 and V is TRBV11-3; D ambiguous. The germline V gene encodes CDR1 SGHNT and CDR2 YENEEA. This CDR3 spans 13 amino acids. V was shortened by 0 bases and J by 9 bases, with 9 bases between the two germline ends. Here the CDR3 reads CASSLDRRGEQFF. CDR3 in DNA: TGTGCCAGCAGCTTAGATCGTAGAGGTGAGCAGTTCTTC. The variable domain in full, completed from reference TRBV11-3 and TRBJ2-1, reads EAGVVQSPRYKIIEKKQPVAFWCNPISGHNTLYWYLQNLGQGPELLIRYENEEAVDDSQLPKDRFSAERLKGVDSTLKIQPAELGDSAVYLCASSLDRRGEQFFGPGTRLTVL.

The chain combines TRBV30 with TRBJ1-4, with a possible D match to TRBD1 (5 bases). The CDR3 loop spans 14 amino acids. Trimming took 0 bases from V and 6 from J, leaving 11 bases between them. Germline CDR1 GTSNPN, CDR2 SVGIG (reference sequence). The CDR3 protein is CAWSVTGADEKLFF. The CDR3 coding sequence is TGTGCCTGGAGTGTCACAGGCGCGGATGAAAAACTGTTTTTT.

The V call is TRBV9, the J call TRBJ1-3, with D unresolved. The CDR3 is 16 amino acids. The V and J ends lost 3 bases and 4 bases respectively, with 17 bases between them. CDR1 and CDR2 (germline): SGDLS, YYNGEE. The CDR3 here is CASSAPDLAQGNTIYF. The DNA for the CDR3 is TGTGCCAGCAGCGCCCCCGATCTCGCACAAGGAAACACCATATATTTT.

The chain has TRBV6-5 and TRBJ2-2; 7 bases agree with TRBD1. The CDR3 is made up of 13 amino acids. V was clipped by 5 bases and J by 7 bases; unmatched bases: 4. CDR1 is MNHEY, CDR2 SVGAGI, per germline. CDR3 amino acids: CASSRQGFGELFF. The CDR3 DNA reads as TGTGCCAGCAGTCGACAGGGTTTCGGGGAGCTGTTTTTT.

In this sample, this clone turned up once. The V gene is TRBV25-1, the J gene TRBJ2-7; D possibly corresponds to TRBD2 (6 bases). This CDR3 has 16 residues. The V and J ends lost 2 bases and 0 bases respectively, with 14 bases between them. The germline CDR1 and CDR2 sequences are MGHDK and SYGVNS. The CDR3 is CASSETVRGSSYEQYF. Written as DNA, the CDR3 is TGTGCCAGCAGTGAAACGGTTCGGGGGAGCTCCTACGAGCAGTACTTC.

This clone was seen only a few times. V usage is TRBV14 and J usage is TRBJ2-5, with 8 bases matching TRBD2. With 0 bases clipped from V and 4 bases from J, the junction kept 7 bases outside the gene matches. Germline lookup yields CDR1 SGHDN and CDR2 FVKESK. CDR3 length: 16 residues. CDR3 sequence: CASSQDSRRGGETQYF. The CDR3 nucleotides read TGTGCCAGCAGCCAAGATAGTCGCCGGGGGGGAGAGACCCAGTACTTC.

The chain carries TRBV6-9 and TRBJ2-1; D may be TRBD2 (5 bases). V lost 8 bases and J 5 bases, leaving 16 bases between the germline ends. The CDR3 covers 14 residues. Germline V gives CDR1 MNHGY, CDR2 SVAAGI. CDR3 sequence reads: CASVRERCNNEQFF. CDR3 DNA sequence: TGTGCCAGCGTCCGGGAACGGTGCAACAATGAGCAGTTCTTC.

The chain has TRBV18 and TRBJ2-7; no clear D gene. This CDR3 comprises 13 residues. CDR1 KGHSH and CDR2 LQKENI come from the germline V gene. V gave up 3 bases and J gave up 4 bases, with 10 bases separating them. This chain's CDR3 is CASSPTREYEQYF. CDR3 nucleotide sequence: TGTGCCAGCTCACCCACGAGAGAATACGAGCAGTACTTC. Looking up the rest from reference TRBV18 and TRBJ2-7 gives the full variable domain: NAGVMQNPRHLVRRRGQEARLRCSPMKGHSHVYWYRQLPEEGLKFMVYLQKENIIDESGMPKERFSAEFPKEGPSILRIQQVVRGDSAAYFCASSPTREYEQYFGPGTRLTVT.

V usage is TRBV29-1 and J usage is TRBJ2-7, with 9 bases lining up with TRBD2. This CDR3 contains 15 residues. Germline trimming cut 4 bases from V and 7 bases from J; bases unmatched to any gene: 14. The germline gives CDR1 SQVTM, CDR2 ANQGSEA. The CDR3 reads CSVGHAGGWYGEQYF. The CDR3 nucleotides read TGCAGCGTTGGCCATGCGGGGGGGTGGTATGGAGAGCAGTACTTC.

The chain carries TRBV6-6 and TRBJ2-3; possible D gene TRBD1, 6 bases. The CDR3 is 13 amino acids. Trimming cost V 2 bases and J 6 bases, with 9 bases left between them. In germline, CDR1 is MNHNY, CDR2 SVGAGI (reference sequence). CDR3 amino acids: CASSYTGPDTQYF. DNA for the CDR3: TGTGCCAGCAGTTACACAGGGCCCGATACGCAGTATTTT.

The chain links TRBV5-1 to TRBJ1-5; unclear D gene. The CDR3 runs 15 residues. Trimming removed 3 bases at V and 2 bases at J, with 12 bases between. Germline V lookup: CDR1 SGHRS, CDR2 YFSETQ. CDR3 sequence: CASSYDGVGNQPQHF. As DNA, the CDR3 is TGCGCCAGCAGCTACGACGGGGTCGGCAATCAGCCCCAGCATTTT. Full variable domain (missing parts from reference TRBV5-1 and TRBJ1-5): KAGVTQTPRYLIKTRGQQVTLSCSPISGHRSVSWYQQTPGQGLQFLFEYFSETQRNKGNFPGRFSGRQFSNSRSEMNVSTLELGDSALYLCASSYDGVGNQPQHFGDGTRLSIL.

This chain joins TRBV5-6 and TRBJ1-5; a weak D match, TRBD1 (6 bases). Trimming removed 2 bases at V and 4 bases at J, with 16 bases between. CDR1 SGHDT and CDR2 YYEEEE come from the germline V gene. The CDR3 consists of 16 residues. In DNA, the CDR3 is TGTGCCAGCAGCTTCTCAGGGGAACGGGTGAATCAGCCCCAGCATTTT. Amino acids: CASSFSGERVNQPQHF. Variable domain in full (rest from reference TRBV5-6 and TRBJ1-5): DAGVTQSPTHLIKTRGQQVTLRCSPKSGHDTVSWYQQALGQGPQFIFQYYEEEERQRGNFPDRFSGHQFPNYSSELNVNALLLGDSALYLCASSFSGERVNQPQHFGDGTRLSIL.

This chain uses TRBV7-3 with TRBJ2-5; TRBD2 might be the D (5 bases). The CDR3 is 13 residues long. V was shortened by 5 bases and J by 5 bases, with 12 bases between the two germline ends. Germline CDR1 SGHTA, CDR2 FQGTGA. The CDR3 here is CASSLQPGETQYF. For the CDR3, the DNA is TGTGCCAGCAGCCTACAGCCGGGGGAGACCCAGTACTTC.